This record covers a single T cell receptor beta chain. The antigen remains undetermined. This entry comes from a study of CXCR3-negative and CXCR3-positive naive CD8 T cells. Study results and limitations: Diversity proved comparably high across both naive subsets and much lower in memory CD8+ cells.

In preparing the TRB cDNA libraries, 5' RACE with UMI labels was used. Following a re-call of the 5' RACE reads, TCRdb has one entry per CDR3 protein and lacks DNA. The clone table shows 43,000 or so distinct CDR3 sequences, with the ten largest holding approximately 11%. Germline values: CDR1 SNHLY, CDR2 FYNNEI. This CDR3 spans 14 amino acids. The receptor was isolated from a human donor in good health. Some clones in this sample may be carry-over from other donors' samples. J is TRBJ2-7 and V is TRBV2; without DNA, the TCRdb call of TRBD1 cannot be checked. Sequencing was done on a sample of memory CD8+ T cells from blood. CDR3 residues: CASFGTRNSYEQYF.